These 31 T cell receptor beta chains share one sample of origin, sequenced in a study of shared clonotypes between healthy human individuals. Some clones are missing from TCRdb's copy, which holds only in-frame ones; the method was immunoSEQ multiplex PCR. The sample carries about 79,000 clones, about 63% recorded once. Material: memory CD8+ T cells sorted from blood. Subset here: CD45RO+ cells pooled with CCR7-negative TemRA cells. The receptors come from a man aged 30-40 years in good health.

This clone was seen only a few times. The J gene is TRBJ1-1, the V gene TRBV11-2; 7 bases align to TRBD1. In germline, CDR1 is SGHAT, CDR2 FQNNGV. The V segment lost 6 bases and the J segment 1 base; nucleotides outside the gene matches: 8. There are 15 residues in the CDR3. CDR3 sequence reads: CASRDTGTANTEAFF. For the CDR3, the DNA is TGTGCCAGCAGGGACACCGGGACAGCGAACACTGAAGCTTTCTTT.

This sequence joins TRBV10-2 and TRBJ2-7; D gene unclear. The CDR3 contains 13 residues. Trimming removed 5 bases from V and 0 bases from J, with 8 bases in between. The germline V gene encodes CDR1 WSHSY and CDR2 SAAADI. CDR3 region: CASSLPYSYEQYF. CDR3 coding DNA: TGCGCCAGCAGTTTACCATACTCCTACGAGCAGTACTTC.

Written as DNA, the CDR3 is TGTGCCAGCAGTTTTAATACAGATACGCAGTATTTT. Amino acids: CASSFNTDTQYF. V usage is TRBV7-3 and J usage is TRBJ2-3; D call uncertain. CDR1 is SGHTA, CDR2 FQGTGA, per germline. V shed 6 bases and J shed 3 bases, with 7 bases lying between them. This CDR3 has 12 residues.

The chain is built from TRBV27 and TRBJ1-1; no clear D gene. Germline V gene sequence: CDR1 MNHEY, CDR2 SMNVEV (reference sequence). The CDR3 spans 15 residues. V lost 3 bases and J 4 bases, leaving 15 bases between the germline ends. CDR3 nucleotides: TGTGCCAGCAGTTTCACACAACAAAGCCGCACTGAAGCTTTCTTT. The encoded protein is CASSFTQQSRTEAFF.

By share, this clone ranks as medium-sized. This rearrangement joins TRBV11-2 to TRBJ2-1; the D gene is possibly TRBD2 (5 bases). Germline V gene sequence: CDR1 SGHAT, CDR2 FQNNGV. V dropped 4 bases and J dropped 10 bases, with 11 bases sitting between them. The CDR3 has 12 residues. The DNA for the CDR3 is TGTGCCAGCAGCTCGATAGGAGGCGAGCAGTTCTTC. Translation gives CASSSIGGEQFF.

The V and J genes are TRBV5-4 and TRBJ2-5; 10 nucleotides line up with TRBD1. There are 15 residues in the CDR3. Germline V CDR1 and CDR2: SGHNT, YYREEE (reference sequence). Unmatched junction bases numbered 3, after V lost 3 bases and J lost 1 base. CDR3 in DNA: TGTGCCAGCAGCTCGGGACAGGGGCCCCAAGAGACCCAGTACTTC. This gives the protein CASSSGQGPQETQYF.

The J gene is TRBJ1-1, the V gene TRBV5-1, with 9 positions matching TRBD1. The germline CDR1 and CDR2 sequences are SGHRS and YFSETQ. V dropped 4 bases and J dropped 3; count of bases not matched to a gene: 13. The CDR3 is 17 residues long. CDR3 region: CASSPGQGGSSYTEAFF. DNA for the CDR3: TGCGCCAGCAGCCCGGGACAGGGAGGTTCCTCTTACACTGAAGCTTTCTTT.

The chain is built from TRBV6-5 and TRBJ2-5, with TRBD2 matching 10 bases. Germline-derived CDR1 and CDR2 are MNHEY and SVGAGI. V shed 4 bases, J shed 4 bases, and the junction held 9 bases outside the gene matches. The CDR3 covers 16 residues. The CDR3 bases are TGTGCCAGCAGTTCGTCTAGCGGGAGTCCTTCAGAGACCCAGTACTTC. Amino acid sequence: CASSSSSGSPSETQYF.

This clone was seen ten or more times. The chain uses TRBV5-4 and TRBJ1-1, with D hard to call. V was pared by 4 bases and J by 3 bases, with 10 bases between. The CDR3 totals 13 residues. CDR1 and CDR2 from the germline V gene are SGHNT and YYREEE (reference sequence). The CDR3 is CASSGNSYTEAFF. The CDR3 DNA follows: TGTGCCAGCAGCGGTAATAGCTACACTGAAGCTTTCTTT.

The chain couples TRBV13 to TRBJ2-1; D is unresolved. V was clipped by 4 bases and J by 0 bases, with 16 bases between them. Germline CDR1 and CDR2: PRHDT and FYEKMQ (reference sequence). The CDR3 spans 17 residues. The CDR3 nucleotides read TGTGCCAGCAGCTCGCCCGACACTGCCCCCTCCTACAATGAGCAGTTCTTC. Protein sequence: CASSSPDTAPSYNEQFF.

This clone came up once. The CDR3 coding sequence is TGTGCCAGCAGCTTAGGACGGAGCTACGAGCAGTACTTC. It encodes CASSLGRSYEQYF. V gene TRBV7-8 combines with J gene TRBJ2-7; D is ambiguous. V dropped 1 base and J dropped 3 bases, with 7 bases sitting between them. This CDR3 is 13 amino acids long. The germline CDR1 and CDR2 sequences are SGHVS and FQNEAQ.

The J gene is TRBJ2-1, the V gene TRBV10-3; TRBD2 matches at 13 bases. This CDR3 spans 17 amino acids. Trimming took 3 bases from V and 8 from J; bases not matched to a gene: 10. Germline CDR1 and CDR2: ENHRY and SYGVKD. The CDR3, as DNA: TGTGCCATCAGTGACCACTCCGGGACTAGCGGGATCTATGAGCAGTTCTTC. It encodes CAISDHSGTSGIYEQFF.

The rearrangement links TRBV29-1 to TRBJ2-4; no reliable D call. The CDR3 covers 11 residues. Trimming took 3 bases from V and 8 from J, leaving 8 bases between them. Germline V gives CDR1 SQVTM, CDR2 ANQGSEA. Here the CDR3 DNA reads TGCAGCGTTGACGGAGAGGACATTCAGTACTTC. It codes for CSVDGEDIQYF.

In this sample, this clone turned up a few times. This chain joins TRBV6-6 and TRBJ2-3; TRBD2 agrees at 10 bases. The germline gives CDR1 MNHNY, CDR2 SVGAGI (reference sequence). V lost 3 bases to trimming and J lost 3 bases; unmatched junction nucleotides: 3. This CDR3 region has 15 residues. CDR3 in amino acids: CASSYGTSETDTQYF. The CDR3 region has the DNA TGTGCCAGCAGTTATGGGACTAGCGAAACAGATACGCAGTATTTT.

The sample holds one count of this clone. The chain recombines TRBV6-1 with TRBJ2-1; D call uncertain. The CDR3 is 12 residues long. The germline V and J ends were trimmed by 1 base and 8 bases, with 6 bases remaining between them. Per germline, CDR1 MNHNS and CDR2 SASEGT. The CDR3 loop reads CASSEEGYEQFF. The CDR3 bases are TGTGCCAGCAGTGAAGAGGGTTATGAGCAGTTCTTC.

This clone was counted a single time. V and J are TRBV28 and TRBJ1-2; D is ambiguous. Germline V CDR1 and CDR2: MDHEN, SYDVKM. The CDR3 length is 11 residues. With 5 bases removed from V and 3 bases from J, the gap between germline ends came to 4 bases. CDR3 loop: CASSLYYGYTF. The CDR3 DNA sequence: TGTGCCAGCAGTCTTTACTATGGCTACACCTTC.

The genes are TRBV6-5 and TRBJ2-3; perhaps TRBD2 as D (6 bases). Trimming shortened V by 7 bases and J by 1 base, and 12 bases separated the two germline ends. The germline V gene encodes CDR1 MNHEY and CDR2 SVGAGI. CDR3 length: 14 residues. The CDR3, as DNA: TGTGCCAGCAAGTGGAGGGAGGGCACAGATACGCAGTATTTT. It is translated as CASKWREGTDTQYF.

A few counts support this clone. V is TRBV2 and J is TRBJ2-2; 8 bases map to TRBD2. This CDR3 spans 18 amino acids. J lost 5 bases, V lost 6 bases, and 17 bases had no gene match. CDR1 SNHLY and CDR2 FYNNEI come from the germline V gene. The CDR3 sequence is CASSETATSGAWTGELFF. CDR3 bases: TGTGCCAGCAGCGAAACCGCTACTAGCGGAGCCTGGACCGGGGAGCTGTTTTTT.

The rearrangement joins TRBV9 to TRBJ2-1; 7 bases are a match to TRBD1. After removal of 3 bases from V and 3 bases from J, the junction contained 3 bases not matched to a gene. The germline V gene has CDR1 SGDLS and CDR2 YYNGEE. This CDR3 comprises 14 residues. The CDR3 nucleotides read TGTGCCAGCAGCGGCCGGGACAGCTACAATGAGCAGTTCTTC. Residues: CASSGRDSYNEQFF.

A single count supports this clone. The V and J genes are TRBV13 and TRBJ1-4, with a possible D match to TRBD1 (5 bases). Deletions cut 5 bases from V and 4 bases from J, with 11 bases between. Looked up from germline, CDR1 is PRHDT and CDR2 is FYEKMQ (reference sequence). The CDR3 spans 14 residues. As DNA, the CDR3 is TGTGCCAGCAGCCTGGGACGGAATAATGAAAAACTGTTTTTT. It codes for CASSLGRNNEKLFF.

The chain has TRBV11-2 and TRBJ2-1; 10 positions match TRBD1. CDR1 is SGHAT, CDR2 FQNNGV, per germline. The CDR3 is made up of 16 amino acids. Trimming at V came to 1 base and at J to 5 bases, leaving 5 bases not matched to a gene. The CDR3, as DNA: TGTGCCAGCAGCTTAGGGACAGGGGGTGAAAACAATGAGCAGTTCTTC. It codes for CASSLGTGGENNEQFF. The whole variable domain, filled in from reference TRBV11-2 and TRBJ2-1, reads EAGVAQSPRYKIIEKRQSVAFWCNPISGHATLYWYQQILGQGPKLLIQFQNNGVVDDSQLPKDRFSAERLKGVDSTLKIQPAKLEDSAVYLCASSLGTGGENNEQFFGPGTRLTVL.

This clone was counted many times. The V call is TRBV28, the J call TRBJ2-7, with TRBD1 matching 7 bases. The CDR3 runs 16 residues. J lost 0 bases, V lost 3 bases, and 8 bases had no gene match. Germline CDR1 MDHEN, CDR2 SYDVKM. CDR3 nucleotide sequence: TGTGCCAGCAGTTTGTTGACAGGGTGGAGCTCCTACGAGCAGTACTTC. Amino acids: CASSLLTGWSSYEQYF. Supplemented by reference TRBV28 and TRBJ2-7, the full variable domain reads DVKVTQSSRYLVKRTGEKVFLECVQDMDHENMFWYRQDPGLGLRLIYFSYDVKMKEKGDIPEGYSVSREKKERFSLILESASTNQTSMYLCASSLLTGWSSYEQYFGPGTRLTVT.

As to this clone: It is likely a read error: a sequence one base away is far more abundant. Within the sample, other DNA sequences also encode this same CDR3. The gene calls are TRBV9 and TRBJ2-3; D unclear. This CDR3 region has 13 residues. Per the germline V gene, CDR1 is SGDLS and CDR2 is YYNGEE. Trimming cost V 0 bases and J 2 bases, with 4 bases left between them. The CDR3 spells CASSVADTDTQYF. The CDR3 DNA reads as TGTGCCAGCAGCGTAGCGGACACAGATACGCAGTATTTT.

The chain combines TRBV28 with TRBJ2-7; 12 bases align to TRBD2. Germline-derived CDR1 and CDR2 are MDHEN and SYDVKM. The CDR3 is 15 amino acids. The J segment lost 6 bases and the V segment lost 5 bases, leaving 8 bases of the junction unmatched. CDR3 region: CASSPLAGGLGEQYF. The CDR3 nucleotides are TGTGCCAGCAGTCCCCTAGCGGGAGGGCTTGGCGAGCAGTACTTC.

This sequence joins TRBV2 and TRBJ1-1, with D possibly TRBD1 on 5 matching bases. Germline CDR1 and CDR2: SNHLY and FYNNEI. V gave up 8 bases and J gave up 3 bases, with 16 bases separating them. This CDR3 has 14 amino acids. The CDR3 region is CASPPPNRHTEAFF. The CDR3 DNA sequence: TGTGCCAGCCCTCCCCCCAACAGGCACACTGAAGCTTTCTTT.

As to this clone: The same CDR3 can be traced to other DNA sequences in this sample. The chain links TRBV15 to TRBJ2-7; D ambiguous. This CDR3 region has 13 residues. V shed 0 bases and J shed 3 bases, with 6 bases lying between them. Per the germline V gene, CDR1 is LNHNV and CDR2 is YYDKDF (reference sequence). The CDR3 DNA sequence: TGTGCCACCAGCAGAGATGCCAGCTACGAGCAGTACTTC. Protein: CATSRDASYEQYF. The complete variable domain, with remaining parts taken from reference TRBV15 and TRBJ2-7, reads DAMVIQNPRYQVTQFGKPVTLSCSQTLNHNVMYWYQQKSSQAPKLLFHYYDKDFNNEADTPDNFQSRRPNTSFCFLDIRSPGLGDTAMYLCATSRDASYEQYFGPGTRLTVT.

By share, this clone ranks as medium-sized. CDR3 loop: CASSLGVTEAFF. CDR3 coding DNA: TGTGCCAGCAGCTTAGGCGTCACTGAAGCTTTCTTT. V gene TRBV7-9 combines with J gene TRBJ1-1; no clear D. The CDR3 has 12 residues. Trimming shortened V by 1 base and J by 4 bases, and 4 bases separated the two germline ends. Germline loops: CDR1 SEHNR, CDR2 FQNEAQ (reference sequence).

V gene TRBV6-5 combines with J gene TRBJ2-1; 10 nucleotides line up with TRBD2. V lost 8 bases and J lost 6; bases outside the gene matches: 10. CDR1 and CDR2 (germline): MNHEY, SVGAGI. The CDR3 has 15 residues. CDR3 in DNA: TGTGCCAGCTGTTCGGCTAGCGGGAGAGTCAATGAGCAGTTCTTC. Translation: CASCSASGRVNEQFF.

The J gene is TRBJ2-3, the V gene TRBV5-7; no reliable D call. TRBV5-7 is an ORF; its function is uncertain. Trimming pared 4 bases from V and 14 bases from J, leaving 17 bases between. The CDR3 loop spans 12 amino acids. DNA of the CDR3: TGTGCCAGCAGCCCCACCCCCCCACAGTGGTATTTT. Protein sequence: CASSPTPPQWYF.

This chain uses TRBV19 with TRBJ1-3; 8 bases line up with TRBD1. V dropped 7 bases and J dropped 6; count of bases not matched to a gene: 11. Germline V gene data show CDR1 as LNHDA and CDR2 as SQIVND (reference sequence). This CDR3 spans 15 amino acids. The CDR3 DNA sequence: TGTGCCAGTACCGATCCCGGGACAGGTACAAACACCATATATTTT. This translates into CASTDPGTGTNTIYF.

This clone was seen more than once but under ten times. Here the CDR3 reads CATTGQGVTEAFF. CDR3 bases: TGCGCCACCACCGGACAGGGTGTCACTGAAGCTTTCTTT. J is TRBJ1-1 and V is TRBV10-2; 8 nucleotides align to TRBD1. Per germline, CDR1 WSHSY and CDR2 SAAADI. V lost 10 bases and J lost 4; bases outside the gene matches: 8. The CDR3 is 13 residues long.